Here is one T cell receptor beta chain with its context. The antigen is undetermined. For the second PCR, which ran for about 7 to 11 cycles, a sample-barcoded 5' primer and a J-beta primer mix were used. MiXCR, applied by TCRdb to the 5' RACE reads, yields one record per CDR3 protein. The sample yields about 680,000 distinct CDR3 sequences, 45% to 50% seen once. For every donor, a draw yielded around 10 milliliters of peripheral blood. Each sample used at least 6.5 million PBMCs. There were at least 5.5 micrograms of total RNA extracted from every sample. This record belongs to a study of blood T cells in healthy people across ages. Trimming removed 6 bases from V and 7 bases from J, with 18 bases in between. The germline gives CDR1 SGHTA, CDR2 FQGNSA. CDR3 length: 14 amino acids. General study results and limits: It was found that TCR beta diversity correlated strongly with the percentage of naive T cells.

Specimen: blood. This sequence originates from a woman aged 60-75 years in good health. The chain couples TRBV7-2 to TRBJ1-1; D gene ambiguous. The CDR3 sequence: CASSKPGFYSEAFF. CDR3 bases: TGTGCCAGCAGTAAACCGGGGTTTTACAGTGAAGCTTTCTTT.